Sequencing of this T cell receptor (beta chain) was carried out in a study of blood T cell repertoires in COVID-19. Study as a whole: Samples taken during acute and convalescent COVID-19 were collected in the United States, Italy and Spain. T cells, B-cell-depleted T cells, or PBMCs provided the cDNA or gDNA that served as material.

As originally analysed: The authors estimated nucleated cell counts from reference gene primer amplification. The method was immunoSEQ multiplex PCR; TCRdb's version includes in-frame clones alone and lacks a portion of them. The V and J calls and the clone size are those of that table, but D and trimming were determined from the DNA. The top ten clones hold more than 6.5% of a sample with about 300,000 clones, approximately 89% of them seen once. Germline CDR1 reads SGHAT; CDR2 reads FQNNGV. The CDR3 covers 15 residues. V lost 3 bases, J lost 0 bases, and 3 bases stayed unmatched. The TCR sequence derives from a woman between 25 and 40 years old who had recovered from COVID-19. The chain carries TRBV11-2 and TRBJ2-3; 7 nucleotides agree with TRBD2. Sequenced sample: peripheral blood. The CDR3 sequence: CASSFSGTSTDTQYF. Written as DNA, the CDR3 is TGTGCCAGCAGCTTCAGCGGGACTAGCACAGATACGCAGTATTTT.